This T cell receptor (beta chain) was identified in a study of blood T cell repertoires in COVID-19 (dated by TCRdb to 2018 to 2021). Background for the entire study: Samples from collaborators originated in the United States, Italy and Spain and spanned both the acute and convalescent phases of COVID-19. The prospective study material was composed of cDNA or gDNA derived from T cells, B-cell-depleted T cells, or PBMCs. The dataset comprised deeply sampled blood TCRbeta repertoires from subjects exposed to, actively infected with, or recovered from COVID-19. The repertoires were released in a freely available public database meant as a resource for research on the immune response to SARS-CoV-2. Samples were obtained from the ongoing ImmuneRACE study (first 160 participants) and from over 1,000 subjects provided by 6 global collaborators. A de-identified subject ID, COVID-19 status, age in years and sex were almost always included in the sample metadata. Where HLA class I and class II types were available, the types were taken from metadata supplied by the sample provider, not from assay-based typing.

What the work shows at the level of the full study, not this receptor alone: The amount of clinical and demographic metadata varied by source and participant and was provided uncurated.

The immunoSEQ Assay, a bias-controlled multiplex PCR, was used to amplify TCRbeta CDR3 regions from genomic DNA. For the original study's pipeline: The number of nucleated cells in each sample was estimated from the amplification of reference gene primers within the assay. To quantify the absolute abundance of each unique TCRbeta CDR3 rearrangement, sequence reads were collapsed and filtered. For each sample, productive Simpson clonality was calculated as the square root of Simpson's diversity index across productive rearrangements. Not all clones reach the TCRdb copy of this immuneACCESS table, which keeps in-frame sequences only. Checked studies attribute under half of the gap to unresolved V genes and leave the rest unexplained. The DNA gave D and trimming, while V, J and clone size come from that table. For this sample the table gives around 210,000 clones, of which about 90% were detected only once. About 0.72% of the sample lies in the top ten.

As concerns this clone: The antigen this receptor binds is unknown. Per-nucleotide qualities are absent, and no much larger clonotype sits a single base away.

Whole blood was collected in K2EDTA tubes by collaborating institutions according to the institutions' own protocols. Collaborator samples were shipped for TCRbeta analysis as frozen whole blood, isolated PBMCs, or DNA extracted from either sample type. Looking up the germline V gene yields CDR1 LGHNA and CDR2 YNFKEQ. From the cysteine up to the phenylalanine, the CDR3 has a length of 16 residues. Kept here is only the CDR3 DNA, which spans 48 bases and is read in frame from base 1. Germline trimming amounts to 2 bases on V and 10 bases on J, with 9 as the count of junction bases outside the gene matches.

The chain joins TRBV4-2 to TRBJ1-6; a stretch of 9 junction bases matches TRBD1. The source material was peripheral blood. This receptor was taken from a woman aged 65 to 85 with acute or convalescent COVID-19. In nucleotides, the sequence is TGTGCCAGCAGCCAAATTACAGGGGGCGGAGGCTCACCCCTCCACTTT. Its translation reads: CASSQITGGGGSPLHF.